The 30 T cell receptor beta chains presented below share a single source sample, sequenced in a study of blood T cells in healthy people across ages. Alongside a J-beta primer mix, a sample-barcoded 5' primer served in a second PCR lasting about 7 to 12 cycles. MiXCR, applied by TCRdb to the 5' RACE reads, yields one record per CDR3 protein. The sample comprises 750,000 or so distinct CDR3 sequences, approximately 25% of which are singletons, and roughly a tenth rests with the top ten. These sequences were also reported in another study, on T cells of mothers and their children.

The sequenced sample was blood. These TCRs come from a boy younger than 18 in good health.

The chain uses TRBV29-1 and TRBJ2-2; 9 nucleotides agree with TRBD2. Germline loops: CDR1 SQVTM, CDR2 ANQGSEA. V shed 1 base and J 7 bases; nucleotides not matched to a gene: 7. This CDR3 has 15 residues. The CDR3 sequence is CSVEGASGEIGELFF. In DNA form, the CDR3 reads TGCAGCGTTGAAGGGGCTAGCGGGGAGATCGGGGAGCTGTTTTTT.

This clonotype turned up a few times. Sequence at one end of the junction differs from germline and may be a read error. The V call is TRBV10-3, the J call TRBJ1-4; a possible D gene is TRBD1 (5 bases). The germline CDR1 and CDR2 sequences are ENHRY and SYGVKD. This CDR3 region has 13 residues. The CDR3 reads CAISTTDREKLFF. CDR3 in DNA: TGTGCCATCAGCACAACCGACAGAGAAAAGCTGTTTTTT.

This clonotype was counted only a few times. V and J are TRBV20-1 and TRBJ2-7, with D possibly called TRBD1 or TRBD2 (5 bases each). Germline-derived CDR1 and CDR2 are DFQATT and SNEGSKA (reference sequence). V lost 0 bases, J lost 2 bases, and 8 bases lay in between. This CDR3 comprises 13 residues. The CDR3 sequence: CSARDRETYEQYF. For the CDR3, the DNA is TGCAGTGCTAGAGACAGGGAGACCTACGAGCAGTACTTC.

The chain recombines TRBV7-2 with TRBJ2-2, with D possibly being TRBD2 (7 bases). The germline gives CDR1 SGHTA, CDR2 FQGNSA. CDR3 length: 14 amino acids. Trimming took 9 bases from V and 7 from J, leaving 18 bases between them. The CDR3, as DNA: TGTGCCAGTCCAGGGGAGCGGGGTTTCGGGGAGCTGTTTTTT. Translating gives CASPGERGFGELFF.

The CDR3 region is CSASNPGLPPEQYF. The CDR3 DNA reads as TGCAGTGCTTCAAACCCGGGACTTCCCCCCGAGCAGTACTTC. V and J are TRBV20-1 and TRBJ2-7, with D perhaps matching TRBD2 (6 bases). Per germline, CDR1 DFQATT and CDR2 SNEGSKA (reference sequence). V dropped 5 bases and J dropped 6 bases, with 20 bases sitting between them. This CDR3 is 14 amino acids long.

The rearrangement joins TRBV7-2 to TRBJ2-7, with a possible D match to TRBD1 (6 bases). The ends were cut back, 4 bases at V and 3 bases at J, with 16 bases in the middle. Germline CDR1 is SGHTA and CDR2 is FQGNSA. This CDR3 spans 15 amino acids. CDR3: CASSSTPGTNYEQYF. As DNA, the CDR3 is TGTGCCAGCAGCTCCACACCCGGGACAAACTACGAGCAGTACTTC.

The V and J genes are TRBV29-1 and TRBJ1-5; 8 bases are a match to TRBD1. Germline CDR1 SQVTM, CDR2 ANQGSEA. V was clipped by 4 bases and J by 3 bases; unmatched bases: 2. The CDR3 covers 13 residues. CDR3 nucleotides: TGCAGCGTTGGACAGGGGAACAATCAGCCCCAGCATTTT. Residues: CSVGQGNNQPQHF.

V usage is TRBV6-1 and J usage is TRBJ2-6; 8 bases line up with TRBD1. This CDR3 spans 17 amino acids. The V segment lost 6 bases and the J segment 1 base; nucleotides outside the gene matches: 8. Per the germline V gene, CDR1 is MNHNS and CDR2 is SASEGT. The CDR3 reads CASSTGTGTSGANVLTF. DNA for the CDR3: TGTGCCAGCAGCACCGGGACAGGAACGTCTGGGGCCAACGTCCTGACTTTC.

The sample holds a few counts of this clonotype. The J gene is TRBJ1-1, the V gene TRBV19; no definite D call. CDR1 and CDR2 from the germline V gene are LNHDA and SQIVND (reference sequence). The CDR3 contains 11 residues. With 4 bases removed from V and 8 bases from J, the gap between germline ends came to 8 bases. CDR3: CASSKLREAFF. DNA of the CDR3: TGTGCCAGTAGTAAGCTGAGAGAAGCTTTCTTT.

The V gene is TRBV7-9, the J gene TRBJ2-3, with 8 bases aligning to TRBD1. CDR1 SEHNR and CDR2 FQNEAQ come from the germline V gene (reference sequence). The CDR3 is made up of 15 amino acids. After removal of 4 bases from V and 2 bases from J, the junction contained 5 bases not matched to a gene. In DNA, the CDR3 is TGTGCCAGCAGCTCTCAGGGGGCCTACACAGATACGCAGTATTTT. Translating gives CASSSQGAYTDTQYF.

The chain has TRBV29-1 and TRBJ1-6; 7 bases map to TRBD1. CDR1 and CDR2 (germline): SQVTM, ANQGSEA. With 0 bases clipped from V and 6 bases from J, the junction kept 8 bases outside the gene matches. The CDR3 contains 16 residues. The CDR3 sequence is CSVEEETGQCNSPLHF. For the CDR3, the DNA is TGCAGCGTTGAAGAAGAGACAGGGCAATGTAATTCACCCCTCCACTTT.

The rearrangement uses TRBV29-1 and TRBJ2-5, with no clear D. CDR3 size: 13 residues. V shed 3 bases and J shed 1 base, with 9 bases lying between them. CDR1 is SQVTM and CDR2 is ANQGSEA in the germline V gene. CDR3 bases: TGCAGCGTTGAGTTTTATTTCCAAGAGACCCAGTACTTC. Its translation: CSVEFYFQETQYF.

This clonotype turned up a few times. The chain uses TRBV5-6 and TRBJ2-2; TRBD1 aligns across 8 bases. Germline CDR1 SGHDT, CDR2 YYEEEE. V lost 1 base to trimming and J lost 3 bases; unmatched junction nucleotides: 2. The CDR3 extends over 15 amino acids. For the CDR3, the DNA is TGTGCCAGCAGCTTGTTGGACAGGGACACCGGGGAGCTGTTTTTT. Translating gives CASSLLDRDTGELFF.

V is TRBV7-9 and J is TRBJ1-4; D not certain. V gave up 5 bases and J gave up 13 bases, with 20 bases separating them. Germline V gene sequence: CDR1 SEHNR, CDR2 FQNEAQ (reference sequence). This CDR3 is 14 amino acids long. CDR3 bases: TGTGCCAGCAGCCCCCGTGGTGAGGCGGGAGGACTGTTTTTT. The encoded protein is CASSPRGEAGGLFF. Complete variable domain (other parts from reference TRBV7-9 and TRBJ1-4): DTGVSQNPRHKITKRGQNVTFRCDPISEHNRLYWYRQTLGQGPEFLTYFQNEAQLEKSRLLSDRFSAERPKGSFSTLEIQRTEQGDSAMYLCASSPRGEAGGLFFGSGTQLSVL.

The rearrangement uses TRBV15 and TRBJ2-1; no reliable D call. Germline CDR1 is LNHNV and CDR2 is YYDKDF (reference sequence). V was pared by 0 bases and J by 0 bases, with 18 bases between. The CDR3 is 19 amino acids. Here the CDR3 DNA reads TGTGCCACCAGCAGAGAGTTTGTTGACCAGCACCCCTCCTACAATGAGCAGTTCTTC. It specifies CATSREFVDQHPSYNEQFF. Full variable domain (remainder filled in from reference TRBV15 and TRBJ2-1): DAMVIQNPRYQVTQFGKPVTLSCSQTLNHNVMYWYQQKSSQAPKLLFHYYDKDFNNEADTPDNFQSRRPNTSFCFLDIRSPGLGDTAMYLCATSREFVDQHPSYNEQFFGPGTRLTVL.

Here the CDR3 DNA reads TGCAGTGCTATACGTGGGGAGACCCAGTACTTC. This translates into CSAIRGETQYF. This chain connects TRBV20-1 to TRBJ2-5, with unresolved D. The CDR3 runs 11 residues. Germline CDR1 and CDR2: DFQATT and SNEGSKA (reference sequence). V dropped 4 bases and J dropped 5 bases, with 8 bases sitting between them.

Here the CDR3 DNA reads TGTGCCAGCAGTATGACAGGGATCCCCCCCAATGAGCAGTTCTTC. Translation gives CASSMTGIPPNEQFF. The chain is built from TRBV12-3 or TRBV12-4 and TRBJ2-5, with 7 bases aligning to TRBD1. The last part of the DNA fits TRBJ2-1 better; the J call may be wrong. CDR3 length: 15 residues.

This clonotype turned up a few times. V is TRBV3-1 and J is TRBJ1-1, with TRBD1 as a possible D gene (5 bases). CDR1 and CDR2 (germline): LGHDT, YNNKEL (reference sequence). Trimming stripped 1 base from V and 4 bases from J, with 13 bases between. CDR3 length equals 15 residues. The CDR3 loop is CASSQVGDVGTEAFF. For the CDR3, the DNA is TGTGCCAGCAGCCAAGTGGGGGATGTCGGCACTGAAGCTTTCTTT. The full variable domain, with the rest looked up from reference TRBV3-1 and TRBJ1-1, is DTAVSQTPKYLVTQMGNDKSIKCEQNLGHDTMYWYKQDSKKFLKIMFSYNNKELIINETVPNRFSPKSPDKAHLNLHINSLELGDSAVYFCASSQVGDVGTEAFFGQGTRLTVV.

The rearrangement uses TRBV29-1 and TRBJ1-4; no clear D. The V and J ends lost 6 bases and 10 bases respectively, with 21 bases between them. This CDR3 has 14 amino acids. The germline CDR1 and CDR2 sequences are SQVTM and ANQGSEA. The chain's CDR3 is CSVDGFEGGGKLFF. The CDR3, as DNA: TGCAGCGTGGACGGCTTTGAGGGTGGAGGAAAACTGTTTTTT. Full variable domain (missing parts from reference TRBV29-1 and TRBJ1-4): SAVISQKPSRDICQRGTSLTIQCQVDSQVTMMFWYRQQPGQSLTLIATANQGSEATYESGFVIDKFPISRPNLTFSTLTVSNMSPEDSSIYLCSVDGFEGGGKLFFGSGTQLSVL.

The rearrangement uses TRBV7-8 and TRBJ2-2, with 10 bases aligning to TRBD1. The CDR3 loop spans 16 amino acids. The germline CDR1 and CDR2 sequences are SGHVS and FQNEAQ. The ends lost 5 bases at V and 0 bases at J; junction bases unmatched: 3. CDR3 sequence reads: CASSTGTGANTGELFF. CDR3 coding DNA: TGTGCCAGCAGCACAGGGACAGGGGCGAACACCGGGGAGCTGTTTTTT.

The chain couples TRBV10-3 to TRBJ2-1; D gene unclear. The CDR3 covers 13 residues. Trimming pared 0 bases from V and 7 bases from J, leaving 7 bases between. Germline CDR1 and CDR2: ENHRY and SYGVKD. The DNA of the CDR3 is TGTGCCATCAGTGAGTCGTCCCTTAATGAGCAGTTCTTC. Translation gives CAISESSLNEQFF.

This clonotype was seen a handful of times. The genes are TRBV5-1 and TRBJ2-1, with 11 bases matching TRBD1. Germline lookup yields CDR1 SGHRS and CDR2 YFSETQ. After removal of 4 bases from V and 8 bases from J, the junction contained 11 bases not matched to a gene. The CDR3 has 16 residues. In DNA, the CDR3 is TGCGCCAGCAGCGACTTTTGGGACAGGGGGGTCGATGAGCAGTTCTTC. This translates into CASSDFWDRGVDEQFF.

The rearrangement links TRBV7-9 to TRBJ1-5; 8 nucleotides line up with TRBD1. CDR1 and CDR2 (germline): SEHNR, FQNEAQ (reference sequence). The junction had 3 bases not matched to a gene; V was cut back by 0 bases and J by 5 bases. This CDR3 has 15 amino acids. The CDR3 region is CASSLADRAHQPQHF. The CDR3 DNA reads TGTGCCAGCAGCTTAGCGGACAGGGCCCATCAGCCCCAGCATTTT.

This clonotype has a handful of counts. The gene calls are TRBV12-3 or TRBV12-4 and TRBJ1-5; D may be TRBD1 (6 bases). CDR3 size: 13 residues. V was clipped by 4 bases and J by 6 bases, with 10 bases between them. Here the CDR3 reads CASSSQGPQPQHF. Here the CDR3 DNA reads TGTGCCAGCAGTTCTCAGGGGCCTCAGCCCCAGCATTTT.

This CDR3 is CASSSPSTSKEAQYF. The DNA of the CDR3 is TGTGCCAGCAGTTCCCCTTCGACTAGTAAGGAGGCCCAGTACTTC. The chain has TRBV12-3 or TRBV12-4 and TRBJ2-5; D is perhaps TRBD2 (6 bases). The V end lost 4 bases, the J end lost 9 bases, and 21 bases lay between the germline ends. The CDR3 is 15 residues long.

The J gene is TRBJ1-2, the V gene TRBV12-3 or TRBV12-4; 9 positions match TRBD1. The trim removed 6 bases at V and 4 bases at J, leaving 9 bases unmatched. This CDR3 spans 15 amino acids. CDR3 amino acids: CASRKQGAGGYGYTF. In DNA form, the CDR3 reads TGTGCCAGCAGGAAACAGGGGGCAGGGGGCTATGGCTACACCTTC.

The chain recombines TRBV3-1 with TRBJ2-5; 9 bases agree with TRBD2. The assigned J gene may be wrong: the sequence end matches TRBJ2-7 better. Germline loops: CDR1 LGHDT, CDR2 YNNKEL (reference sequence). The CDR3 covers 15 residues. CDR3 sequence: CASSHLRSGGYEQYF. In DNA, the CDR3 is TGTGCCAGCAGCCACCTTCGAAGCGGGGGGTACGAGCAGTACTTC.

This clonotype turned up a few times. This CDR3 reads CASNDWTEAFF. In DNA form, the CDR3 reads TGTGCCAGTAACGATTGGACTGAAGCTTTCTTT. The chain couples TRBV19 to TRBJ1-1; D is undetermined. Germline lookup yields CDR1 LNHDA and CDR2 SQIVND (reference sequence). V lost 7 bases and J 5 bases, leaving 8 bases between the germline ends. The CDR3 has 11 amino acids.

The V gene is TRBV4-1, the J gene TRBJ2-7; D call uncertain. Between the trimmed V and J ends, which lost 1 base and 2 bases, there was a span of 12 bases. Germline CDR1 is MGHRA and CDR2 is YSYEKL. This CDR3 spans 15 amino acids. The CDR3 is CASSQVGITPYEQYF. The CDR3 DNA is TGCGCCAGCAGCCAAGTGGGGATCACCCCCTACGAGCAGTACTTC.

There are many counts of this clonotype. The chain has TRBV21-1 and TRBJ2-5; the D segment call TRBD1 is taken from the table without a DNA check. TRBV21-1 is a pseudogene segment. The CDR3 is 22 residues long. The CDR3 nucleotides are TGTGCCAGCAGCAAAGGGAAAAAGGAGACAGGGTACCCTCGGGCCTACCAAGAGACCCAGTACTTC. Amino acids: CASSKGKKETGYPRAYQETQYF.